The 27 T cell receptor beta chains in this list originate from one sample, sequenced in a study of sequential checkpoint blockade in melanoma. Measured with immunoSEQ multiplex PCR; TCRdb has only the in-frame clones, and not every one. The sample consists of 3,500 to 4,500 clones, 50% to 60% of them appearing once. The treatment was: randomized to nivolumab then ipilimumab (arm A) or the reverse (arm B). Specimen: CD8+ T cells sorted from blood (inferred from file names), collected from a patient given nivolumab and ipilimumab in sequence. These receptor sequences come from a human donor with melanoma.

This chain uses TRBV9 with TRBJ2-1; D remains unclear. V was cut by 0 bases and J by 3 bases, with 4 bases left in between. CDR1 is SGDLS, CDR2 YYNGEE, per germline. This CDR3 comprises 13 residues. The CDR3 sequence is CASSVVSYNEQFF. The CDR3 DNA sequence: TGTGCCAGCAGCGTAGTCAGCTACAATGAGCAGTTCTTC.

The rearrangement links TRBV27 to TRBJ2-3, with 10 bases lining up with TRBD2. V lost 0 bases to trimming and J lost 4 bases; unmatched junction nucleotides: 4. Germline CDR1 MNHEY, CDR2 SMNVEV (reference sequence). CDR3 length: 16 residues. The CDR3 sequence: CASSLSSGGDADTQYF. In nucleotides, the CDR3 is TGTGCCAGCAGTTTATCGAGCGGGGGGGACGCAGATACGCAGTATTTT.

This chain connects TRBV29-1 to TRBJ2-7, with 7 bases fitting TRBD1. This CDR3 region has 14 residues. Germline V gene sequence: CDR1 SQVTM, CDR2 ANQGSEA. The V segment lost 0 bases and the J segment 7 bases; nucleotides outside the gene matches: 9. As DNA, the CDR3 is TGCAGCGTTGAAGAGGCTCCATCAGGGGGAGAGCAGTACTTC. Translated, it gives CSVEEAPSGGEQYF.

The chain links TRBV7-8 to TRBJ1-2, with TRBD1 matching over 8 bases. The CDR3 totals 15 residues. Germline CDR1 and CDR2: SGHVS and FQNEAQ. V lost 3 bases and J lost 7; bases outside the gene matches: 10. The CDR3 region is CASSLRLDRGSGYTF. The CDR3 region has the DNA TGTGCCAGCAGCTTGAGGTTAGACAGGGGTAGTGGCTACACCTTC.

The V gene is TRBV19, the J gene TRBJ2-1; a weak D match, TRBD2 (6 bases). V was pared by 4 bases and J by 4 bases, with 14 bases between. Germline assignment: CDR1 LNHDA and CDR2 SQIVND (reference sequence). This CDR3 region has 15 residues. CDR3 amino acids: CASSTGTRGYNEQFF. As DNA, the CDR3 is TGTGCCAGTAGTACCGGGACTCGGGGTTACAATGAGCAGTTCTTC.

This clone was observed a handful of times. The chain is built from TRBV5-6 and TRBJ1-2; 7 bases match TRBD1. The V and J ends lost 3 bases and 2 bases, in that order; junction bases with no gene match: 13. The CDR3 has 17 residues. Germline loops: CDR1 SGHDT, CDR2 YYEEEE. The CDR3 sequence: CASSSQYRDSRNYGYTF. Written as DNA, the CDR3 is TGTGCCAGCAGCTCGCAATACCGGGACAGTCGAAACTATGGCTACACCTTC.

The chain recombines TRBV7-3 with TRBJ1-5; D may be TRBD1 (5 bases). Germline V gene data show CDR1 as SGHTA and CDR2 as FQGTGA. The length of the CDR3 is 20 residues. V gave up 1 base and J gave up 1 base, with 23 bases separating them. The CDR3 DNA follows: TGTGCCAGCAGCTTAAGTCTTTGGCAGGGACTTTATAGGAGCAATCAGCCCCAGCATTTT. Amino acids: CASSLSLWQGLYRSNQPQHF.

The rearrangement links TRBV10-3 to TRBJ2-5; D is uncertain. The DNA end is a closer match to TRBJ2-7, so the J assignment may be wrong. Germline values: CDR1 ENHRY, CDR2 SYGVKD. CDR3 length: 11 amino acids. CDR3 protein: CAISESPEQYF. CDR3 nucleotides: TGTGCCATCAGTGAGTCCCCCGAGCAGTACTTC.

CDR3 nucleotides: TGTGCCAGCAGTGAAGGCGGGCAGAGCAATCAGCCCCAGCATTTT. Translating gives CASSEGGQSNQPQHF. This chain uses TRBV6-4 with TRBJ1-5; D ambiguous. The germline V and J ends were trimmed by 3 bases and 1 base, with 10 bases remaining between them. Germline-derived CDR1 and CDR2 are MRHNA and SNTAGT. This CDR3 has 15 residues.

The chain combines TRBV2 with TRBJ2-5; 8 bases are a match to TRBD1. CDR3 size: 14 residues. Trimming at V came to 6 bases and at J to 5 bases, leaving 8 bases not matched to a gene. Germline CDR1 SNHLY, CDR2 FYNNEI. CDR3 sequence (DNA): TGTGCCAGCAGGCCGACAGGGGACGGCGAGACCCAGTACTTC. This translates into CASRPTGDGETQYF.

The chain has TRBV6-4 and TRBJ2-1, with TRBD2 matching 14 bases. Germline CDR1 and CDR2: MRHNA and SNTAGT. This CDR3 comprises 16 residues. J lost 9 bases, V lost 2 bases, and 6 bases had no gene match. The CDR3 DNA reads TGTGCCAGCAGTGACCCGACTAGCGGGGGGGCCACTGAGCAGTTCTTC. Translation gives CASSDPTSGGATEQFF.

V gene TRBV27 combines with J gene TRBJ2-7, with D maybe TRBD2 (6 bases). Trimming took 4 bases from V and 5 from J, leaving 15 bases between them. Germline values: CDR1 MNHEY, CDR2 SMNVEV (reference sequence). The CDR3 covers 14 residues. CDR3 sequence (DNA): TGTGCCAGCAGTTGGCGGGGAATGATCGACGAGCAGTACTTC. Translation: CASSWRGMIDEQYF.

This clone was recorded a few times. The V call is TRBV5-6, the J call TRBJ2-7; D perhaps matches TRBD2 (5 bases). V lost 5 bases to trimming and J lost 0 bases, with 9 bases between them. The CDR3 has 13 amino acids. CDR1 and CDR2 from the germline V gene are SGHDT and YYEEEE. CDR3 sequence (DNA): TGTGCCAGCAGGGACGGACTCTCCTACGAGCAGTACTTC. It translates to CASRDGLSYEQYF.

This clone was detected only a few times. This sequence joins TRBV5-1 and TRBJ2-5; the D gene is possibly TRBD1 (6 bases). The J call may be faulty, since TRBJ2-7 better matches the DNA end. The germline V gene encodes CDR1 SGHRS and CDR2 YFSETQ. CDR3 length: 14 amino acids. The CDR3 loop is CASSFSGQTYEQYF. The CDR3 nucleotides read TGCGCCAGCAGCTTCTCGGGACAAACCTACGAGCAGTACTTC.

The genes are TRBV4-3 and TRBJ2-7; 7 nucleotides align to TRBD2. V shed 1 base and J 5 bases; nucleotides not matched to a gene: 14. CDR1 LGHNA and CDR2 YSLEER come from the germline V gene. The CDR3 is made up of 17 amino acids. The chain's CDR3 is CASSQAILGAGVNEQYF. The CDR3 DNA reads TGCGCCAGCAGCCAAGCAATCCTCGGCGCGGGAGTAAACGAGCAGTACTTC.

The chain uses TRBV29-1 and TRBJ2-5; no clear D. The CDR3 extends over 15 amino acids. Deletions cut 4 bases from V and 5 bases from J, with 20 bases between. CDR1 and CDR2 (germline): SQVTM, ANQGSEA. CDR3 DNA sequence: TGCAGCGTTGTCGGGTACGGCTACCCCGGCGAGACCCAGTACTTC. As protein: CSVVGYGYPGETQYF.

V usage is TRBV6-1 and J usage is TRBJ2-5; D call uncertain. Germline V lookup: CDR1 MNHNS, CDR2 SASEGT. The CDR3 extends over 14 amino acids. Trimming cost V 2 bases and J 4 bases, with 11 bases left between them. Written as DNA, the CDR3 is TGTGCCAGCAGTGAATGGGTTAGCCGAGAGACCCAGTACTTC. This gives the protein CASSEWVSRETQYF.

This clone was observed a few times. This chain joins TRBV11-2 and TRBJ1-1, with unresolved D. The germline gives CDR1 SGHAT, CDR2 FQNNGV. The CDR3 totals 13 residues. Trimming stripped 4 bases from V and 4 bases from J, with 10 bases between. The CDR3 nucleotides are TGTGCCAGCAGCTGGTCCGGGAGCACTGAAGCTTTCTTT. Protein: CASSWSGSTEAFF.

V gene TRBV19 combines with J gene TRBJ1-3; no firm D call. Deletions cut 3 bases from V and 4 bases from J, with 13 bases between. This CDR3 spans 15 amino acids. Germline CDR1 and CDR2: LNHDA and SQIVND (reference sequence). The CDR3 DNA sequence: TGTGCCAGTAGTATCGGCGGGGAGAGAGGAAACACCATATATTTT. Amino acids: CASSIGGERGNTIYF. Combining the CDR3 with reference TRBV19 and TRBJ1-3 gives the whole variable domain DGGITQSPKYLFRKEGQNVTLSCEQNLNHDAMYWYRQDPGQGLRLIYYSQIVNDFQKGDIAEGYSVSREKKESFPLTVTSAQKNPTAFYLCASSIGGERGNTIYFGEGSWLTVV.

The CDR3 loop is CASLGRGLASEQYF. CDR3 DNA sequence: TGTGCCAGCCTGGGGCGGGGACTAGCCTCCGAGCAGTACTTC. V gene TRBV6-1 combines with J gene TRBJ2-7, with 9 bases fitting TRBD2. Germline CDR1 MNHNS, CDR2 SASEGT. J was trimmed by 6 bases and V by 8 bases; bases with no gene match: 11. The CDR3 totals 14 residues.

The V call is TRBV6-5, the J call TRBJ1-4; 8 bases are shared with TRBD1. Trimming removed 1 base from V and 8 bases from J; junction bases left unmatched: 6. This CDR3 contains 15 residues. From germline, CDR1 is MNHEY and CDR2 SVGAGI. The CDR3, as DNA: TGTGCCAGCAGTTACTTGGACAGGGCCGGAGAAAAACTGTTTTTT. It yields the protein CASSYLDRAGEKLFF.

This clone was observed once. The chain links TRBV11-2 to TRBJ2-7; 11 bases are shared with TRBD2. The CDR3 is made up of 15 amino acids. After removal of 3 bases from V and 4 bases from J, the junction contained 5 bases not matched to a gene. Germline CDR1 SGHAT, CDR2 FQNNGV. CDR3 in DNA: TGTGCCAGCAGCTTTGGTCCTAGCGGGGGGTACGAGCAGTACTTC. As protein: CASSFGPSGGYEQYF.

This sequence joins TRBV28 and TRBJ1-5, with 7 bases aligning to TRBD1. The CDR3 loop spans 18 amino acids. The trim removed 4 bases at V and 0 bases at J, leaving 12 bases unmatched. Per germline, CDR1 MDHEN and CDR2 SYDVKM. CDR3 in amino acids: CASSSSITGDYSNQPQHF. In DNA, the CDR3 is TGTGCCAGCAGTTCATCAATTACAGGGGATTATAGCAATCAGCCCCAGCATTTT.

The J gene is TRBJ2-1, the V gene TRBV14; D is undetermined. V gave up 1 base and J gave up 4 bases, with 8 bases separating them. CDR1 and CDR2 (germline): SGHDN, FVKESK. There are 14 residues in the CDR3. The chain's CDR3 is CASSQVAVYNEQFF. CDR3 nucleotide sequence: TGTGCCAGCAGCCAAGTTGCGGTTTACAATGAGCAGTTCTTC. Supplemented by reference TRBV14 and TRBJ2-1, the full variable domain reads EAGVTQFPSHSVIEKGQTVTLRCDPISGHDNLYWYRRVMGKEIKFLLHFVKESKQDESGMPNNRFLAERTGGTYSTLKVQPAELEDSGVYFCASSQVAVYNEQFFGPGTRLTVL.

The V call is TRBV6-6, the J call TRBJ2-1; 9 positions match TRBD2. The CDR3 consists of 16 residues. After removal of 7 bases from V and 5 bases from J, the junction contained 12 bases not matched to a gene. Germline V CDR1 and CDR2: MNHNY, SVGAGI (reference sequence). CDR3 coding DNA: TGTGCCAGCACCAACCCCGGGACTAGCATAGACAATGAGCAGTTCTTC. Protein: CASTNPGTSIDNEQFF.

J is TRBJ1-1 and V is TRBV28; 10 bases agree with TRBD1. The V gene's germline CDR1 is MDHEN and CDR2 SYDVKM. V lost 5 bases to trimming and J lost 11 bases; unmatched junction nucleotides: 11. This CDR3 region has 14 residues. The CDR3 bases are TGTGCCAGCAGTCCACAGACAGGGGGCGCGTCGGCTTTCTTT. It codes for CASSPQTGGASAFF.

The gene calls are TRBV9 and TRBJ1-2; 10 bases fit TRBD1. This CDR3 is built from 13 residues. Per germline, CDR1 SGDLS and CDR2 YYNGEE. Trimming took 4 bases from V and 8 from J; bases not matched to a gene: 5. The CDR3 is CASSFGQGGGYTF. DNA of the CDR3: TGTGCCAGCAGCTTCGGACAGGGGGGGGGCTACACCTTC.